The 9 T cell receptor beta chains below all came from one sample that was sequenced in a study of ipilimumab plus nivolumab after autologous stem cell transplantation. Here immunoSEQ multiplex PCR was the method, and the copy in TCRdb shows in-frame clones only, minus some. The data hold about 10,000 clones, with 78% observed a single time. This sample comprised PBMCs, obtained in a trial of ipilimumab plus nivolumab as post-transplant consolidation. All receptors come from a male donor with diffuse large B-cell lymphoma.

V gene TRBV15 combines with J gene TRBJ2-3; D is uncertain. The CDR3 has 19 amino acids. V was cut by 4 bases and J by 2 bases, with 25 bases left in between. Germline V gene data show CDR1 as LNHNV and CDR2 as YYDKDF (reference sequence). CDR3 in amino acids: CATSTDTALGLPYTDTQYF. Here the CDR3 DNA reads TGTGCCACCAGCACCGATACCGCCCTAGGGCTTCCTTACACAGATACGCAGTATTTT.

This clone was seen only a few times. The chain links TRBV18 to TRBJ2-7; TRBD2 is a possible D gene (6 bases). CDR3 size: 14 residues. The germline V gene encodes CDR1 KGHSH and CDR2 LQKENI. The V end lost 5 bases, the J end lost 5 bases, and 16 bases lay between the germline ends. The CDR3 here is CASSGQHGGNEQYF. CDR3 sequence (DNA): TGTGCCAGCTCAGGACAACACGGGGGTAACGAGCAGTACTTC.

The rearrangement uses TRBV28 and TRBJ1-1; tentatively, D is TRBD1 (6 bases). Trimming took 6 bases from V and 4 from J, leaving 15 bases between them. The germline V gene has CDR1 MDHEN and CDR2 SYDVKM. The CDR3 consists of 14 residues. CDR3 loop: CASRLGGLITEAFF. DNA for the CDR3: TGTGCCAGCAGGCTCGGGGGCCTTATCACTGAAGCTTTCTTT.

The DNA of the CDR3 is TGTGCCAGCAGCTTATGGACACTCCAAGAGACCCAGTACTTC. Translated, it gives CASSLWTLQETQYF. J is TRBJ2-5 and V is TRBV7-9, with D tentatively TRBD1 (5 bases). The germline V gene encodes CDR1 SEHNR and CDR2 FQNEAQ (reference sequence). The length of the CDR3 is 14 residues. V lost 2 bases and J 1 base, leaving 8 bases between the germline ends.

This clone was seen only a few times. This sequence joins TRBV7-9 and TRBJ1-6; possibly TRBD1 for D (5 bases). The CDR3 consists of 12 residues. Germline values: CDR1 SEHNR, CDR2 FQNEAQ (reference sequence). The V and J ends lost 3 bases and 12 bases respectively, with 9 bases between them. The CDR3 here is CASSFGGEPLHF. As DNA, the CDR3 is TGTGCCAGCAGCTTCGGGGGGGAACCCCTCCACTTT.

This clone was recorded once. The chain has TRBV5-6 and TRBJ1-1; tentative D call: TRBD1 (5 bases). Germline lookup yields CDR1 SGHDT and CDR2 YYEEEE. The CDR3 is made up of 16 amino acids. V was pared by 5 bases and J by 0 bases, with 17 bases between. CDR3 amino acids: CASSTEGSSVNTEAFF. The CDR3 DNA is TGTGCCAGCAGTACCGAGGGGTCCTCGGTGAACACTGAAGCTTTCTTT.

The chain combines TRBV5-6 with TRBJ1-2, with 11 bases matching TRBD1. V trimming: 4 bases; J trimming: 4 bases; junction bases outside the gene matches: 3. Germline CDR1 and CDR2: SGHDT and YYEEEE. The CDR3 contains 14 residues. CDR3 protein: CASSEGQGGYGYTF. In nucleotides, the CDR3 is TGTGCCAGCAGCGAGGGACAGGGGGGCTATGGCTACACCTTC.

V gene TRBV19 combines with J gene TRBJ2-3; 12 bases are a match to TRBD2. Germline trimming cut 2 bases from V and 2 bases from J; bases unmatched to any gene: 11. The CDR3 has 19 residues. Per the germline V gene, CDR1 is LNHDA and CDR2 is SQIVND (reference sequence). This CDR3 is CASSISLSTSGGFTDTQYF. CDR3 DNA: TGTGCCAGTAGTATAAGTCTCTCTACTAGCGGGGGGTTCACAGATACGCAGTATTTT.

The chain links TRBV7-6 to TRBJ2-7, with TRBD1 matching over 10 bases. The V segment lost 4 bases and the J segment 3 bases; nucleotides outside the gene matches: 9. The CDR3 runs 16 residues. From germline, CDR1 is SGHVS and CDR2 FNYEAQ. CDR3 sequence reads: CASSSTSGQGFYEQYF. CDR3 in DNA: TGTGCCAGCAGCTCGACCTCGGGACAGGGGTTCTACGAGCAGTACTTC.